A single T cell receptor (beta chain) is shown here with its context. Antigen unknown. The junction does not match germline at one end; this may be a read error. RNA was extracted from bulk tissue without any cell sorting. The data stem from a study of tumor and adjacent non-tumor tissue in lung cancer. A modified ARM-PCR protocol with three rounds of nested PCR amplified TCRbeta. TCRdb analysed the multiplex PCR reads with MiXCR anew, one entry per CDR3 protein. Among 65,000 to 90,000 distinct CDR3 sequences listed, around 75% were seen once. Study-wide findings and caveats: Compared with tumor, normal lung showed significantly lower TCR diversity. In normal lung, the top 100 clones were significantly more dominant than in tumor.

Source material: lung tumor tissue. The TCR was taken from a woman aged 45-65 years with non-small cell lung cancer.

CDR3 in DNA: TGTACCAGCAGAACAGAAGGAGGGGCTTCTCTGCCCCAGCATTTT. This translates into CTSRTEGGASLPQHF. The chain joins TRBV6-1 to TRBJ1-5, with D perhaps TRBD1 (5 bases). In germline, CDR1 is MNHNS, CDR2 SASEGT. The CDR3 is 15 amino acids.